A selection of T cell receptor beta chains follows, all from one sample in a study of blood T cell repertoires in COVID-19. Some clones are missing from TCRdb's copy, which holds only in-frame ones; the method was immunoSEQ multiplex PCR. The sample has about 310,000 clones, around 90% seen once. The sample was PBMCs or T cells enriched from blood (not recorded which). All receptors derive from a woman aged 18-29 years who had recovered from COVID-19. Both conserved end residues are part of each CDR3. The D gene is left open where the match is weak. For some rows the clone size is stated as once, few or many, or as a class when expanded; others skip it.

CDR3aa | CDR3nt | d_gene | abundance | j_gene | v_gene
CASSIVSQETQYF | TGTGCCAGCAGTATAGTATCCCAAGAGACCCAGTACTTC | NA | NA | TRBJ2-5 | TRBV28
CASSGDRSGELFF | TGTGCCAGCAGTGGAGACAGATCCGGGGAGCTGTTTTTT | NA | once | TRBJ2-2 | TRBV28
CASRPGTGEEGYTF | TGTGCCAGCAGACCAGGGACAGGGGAGGAAGGCTACACCTTC | TRBD1 | NA | TRBJ1-2 | TRBV28
CASSPVPDRDLYNEQFF | TGTGCCAGCAGCCCTGTCCCGGACAGGGATCTCTACAATGAGCAGTTCTTC | TRBD1 | NA | TRBJ2-1 | TRBV5-6
CASSLALQNYEQYF | TGCGCCAGCAGCTTGGCCCTACAGAACTACGAGCAGTACTTC | NA | NA | TRBJ2-7 | TRBV5-1
CASSPQGEAFF | TGTGCCAGCAGCCCCCAGGGTGAAGCTTTCTTT | NA | few | TRBJ1-1 | TRBV11-2
CASSQVLAGGTEAFF | TGTGCCAGCAGCCAAGTACTGGCAGGGGGGACTGAAGCTTTCTTT | TRBD1 | NA | TRBJ1-1 | TRBV4-2
CASSRLVGTGGNQPQHF | TGCGCCAGCAGCCGTCTCGTTGGGACAGGGGGCAATCAGCCCCAGCATTTT | TRBD1 | once | TRBJ1-5 | TRBV4-1
CASSAGQGAGSPLHF | TGTGCCAGCAGCGCGGGACAGGGGGCAGGTTCACCCCTCCACTTT | TRBD1 | NA | TRBJ1-6 | TRBV9
CASSAAGISGYTF | TGTGCCAGCAGCGCAGCAGGGATCAGTGGCTACACCTTC | NA | NA | TRBJ1-2 | TRBV6-5
CASSLGVAAGETQYF | TGTGCCAGCAGCTTGGGAGTTGCGGCTGGAGAGACCCAGTACTTC | NA | NA | TRBJ2-5 | TRBV11-3
CASSPIYIEQFF | TGTGCCAGCAGTCCCATTTACATAGAGCAGTTCTTC | NA | NA | TRBJ2-1 | TRBV28
CASSGSGVHEQFF | TGTGCCAGCAGCGGATCGGGGGTGCATGAGCAGTTCTTC | NA | once | TRBJ2-1 | TRBV7-2
CASSLAGSSYNEQFF | TGTGCCAGCAGCTTAGCGGGTAGCTCCTACAATGAGCAGTTCTTC | NA | NA | TRBJ2-1 | TRBV11-2
CASLGLRGTEAFF | TGTGCCAGCCTAGGACTTCGGGGCACTGAAGCTTTCTTT | NA | NA | TRBJ1-1 | TRBV2
CASSYAGTGGSSSYEQYF | TGTGCCAGCAGCTACGCCGGGACAGGGGGCTCGAGCTCCTACGAGCAGTACTTC | TRBD1 | NA | TRBJ2-7 | TRBV11-2
CASSRDSSRGSNYGYTF | TGTGCCAGCAGCCGGGACAGTTCCCGAGGCTCCAACTATGGCTACACCTTC | TRBD1 | NA | TRBJ1-2 | TRBV5-4
CASSLAGDGSPLHF | TGCGCCAGCAGCTTGGCGGGGGATGGATCACCCCTCCACTTT | NA | NA | TRBJ1-6 | TRBV5-1
CASSALGLGEGKGYTF | TGTGCCAGCAGTGCCCTGGGACTCGGAGAGGGGAAGGGCTACACCTTC | NA | NA | TRBJ1-2 | TRBV2
CASRIRDRGLYGEKLFF | TGTGCCAGCCGGATTAGGGACAGGGGGCTTTATGGAGAAAAACTGTTTTTT | TRBD1 | NA | TRBJ1-4 | TRBV28
CSVLEGLPYEQYF | TGCAGCGTTCTTGAGGGACTTCCCTACGAGCAGTACTTC | NA | NA | TRBJ2-7 | TRBV29-1
CASSQAGERYF | TGTGCCAGCAGCCAGGCGGGGGAACGGTACTTC | TRBD2 | few | TRBJ2-7 | TRBV11-2
CASSELQRDFIGTQYF | TGTGCCAGCAGTGAGTTGCAGCGGGACTTTATTGGTACGCAGTATTTT | TRBD2 | once | TRBJ2-3 | TRBV6-1
CASSPYPGQGADTQYF | TGTGCCAGCAGCCCCTACCCTGGACAGGGGGCAGATACGCAGTATTTT | TRBD1 | NA | TRBJ2-3 | TRBV7-3
CASSLQGGGTNEKLFF | TGTGCCAGCAGTTTACAGGGGGGAGGAACTAATGAAAAACTGTTTTTT | TRBD1 | NA | TRBJ1-4 | TRBV27
CASSLGQGSYGYTF | TGTGCCAGCAGCTTAGGACAGGGGTCCTATGGCTACACCTTC | TRBD1 | NA | TRBJ1-2 | TRBV7-9
CASSRTTVGYGYTF | TGTGCCAGCAGCCGCACGACAGTAGGCTATGGCTACACCTTC | NA | NA | TRBJ1-2 | TRBV3-1/TRBV3-2
CASRIRGTGAYGYTF | TGCGCCAGCAGAATTAGGGGGACAGGGGCCTATGGCTACACCTTC | TRBD1 | NA | TRBJ1-2 | TRBV5-1
CASSLESGVSYNEQFF | TGTGCCAGCAGCTTAGAAAGCGGGGTTTCCTACAATGAGCAGTTCTTC | TRBD2 | NA | TRBJ2-1 | TRBV7-8
CASSPPGQAVGYTF | TGTGCCAGCTCACCACCTGGACAGGCTGTAGGCTACACCTTC | TRBD1 | once | TRBJ1-2 | TRBV18
CASSSPSGGLYF | TGTGCCAGCAGCTCCCCTAGCGGGGGTTTGTATTTT | TRBD2 | NA | TRBJ2-3 | TRBV7-3
CASSEGLAGGITDTQYF | TGCGCCAGCAGCGAGGGACTAGCGGGGGGGATCACAGATACGCAGTATTTT | TRBD2 | NA | TRBJ2-3 | TRBV5-1
CASSFPSGRDTYNEQFF | TGTGCCTCGTCATTCCCTAGCGGGAGGGACACCTACAATGAGCAGTTCTTC | TRBD2 | NA | TRBJ2-1 | TRBV28
CASSLPGGEQFF | TGTGCCAGCAGTTTACCGGGTGGTGAGCAGTTCTTC | NA | NA | TRBJ2-1 | TRBV28